The 9 T cell receptor beta chains below come from one sample, sequenced in a study of blood T cell repertoires in COVID-19. Data came from immunoSEQ multiplex PCR; TCRdb stores just in-frame clones and leaves some out. The repertoire holds 200,000 to 300,000 clones, around 90% seen once, with roughly 0.79% in the top ten. The sequenced sample was peripheral blood. The receptors here all came from a man aged 25 to 40 with COVID-19, enrolled during active disease.

This chain links TRBV24-1 with TRBJ2-3, with 8 positions matching TRBD1. The junction had 9 bases not matched to a gene; V was cut back by 5 bases and J by 6 bases. CDR3 length equals 15 residues. Germline V CDR1 and CDR2: KGHDR, SFDVKD. The CDR3 DNA follows: TGTGCCACCAGTGCCCCAGACAGGGGAGATGATACGCAGTATTTT. It encodes CATSAPDRGDDTQYF.

The chain links TRBV11-2 to TRBJ1-2; D gene uncertain. The V gene's germline CDR1 is SGHAT and CDR2 FQNNGV. Trimming removed 4 bases at V and 4 bases at J, with 10 bases between. The CDR3 covers 13 residues. For the CDR3, the DNA is TGTGCCAGCAGCTCTGGTGGAGGCTATGGCTACACCTTC. It yields the protein CASSSGGGYGYTF.

The chain links TRBV20-1 to TRBJ1-4; D remains ambiguous. The germline V and J ends were trimmed by 3 bases and 0 bases, with 14 bases remaining between them. This CDR3 is built from 16 residues. Germline CDR1 DFQATT, CDR2 SNEGSKA (reference sequence). The CDR3 DNA sequence: TGCAGTGCTAGTCGGTTAGAAGATGCAACTAATGAAAAACTGTTTTTT. The encoded protein is CSASRLEDATNEKLFF.

The V and J genes are TRBV9 and TRBJ1-2, with 9 bases that match TRBD1. The V gene end was trimmed by 4 bases and the J gene end by 6 bases; junction bases not matched to a gene: 7. The CDR3 is made up of 14 amino acids. Germline V CDR1 and CDR2: SGDLS, YYNGEE. The CDR3: CASSTRTGANGYTF. Written as DNA, the CDR3 is TGTGCCAGCAGCACGAGGACAGGGGCAAATGGCTACACCTTC.

This chain uses TRBV5-1 with TRBJ1-1; no firm D call. The CDR3 loop spans 14 amino acids. V dropped 1 base and J dropped 1 base, with 8 bases sitting between them. Per germline, CDR1 SGHRS and CDR2 YFSETQ. The CDR3 protein is CASSLRAENTEAFF. In nucleotides, the CDR3 is TGCGCCAGCAGCTTGCGCGCTGAGAACACTGAAGCTTTCTTT.

This clone was seen once. This rearrangement joins TRBV5-1 to TRBJ1-1; weak D call: TRBD1 (6 bases). The CDR3 runs to 15 residues. V lost 2 bases and J 1 base, leaving 12 bases between the germline ends. CDR1 is SGHRS and CDR2 is YFSETQ in the germline V gene. CDR3 protein: CASSLGWTANTEAFF. For the CDR3, the DNA is TGCGCCAGCAGCTTAGGGTGGACAGCGAACACTGAAGCTTTCTTT.

Points on this clone: The sample contains more than one DNA sequence encoding this CDR3. The chain combines TRBV5-4 with TRBJ2-2, with a weak D call TRBD2 (5 bases). The CDR3 loop spans 14 amino acids. CDR1 and CDR2 from the germline V gene are SGHNT and YYREEE (reference sequence). V lost 0 bases and J 6 bases, leaving 9 bases between the germline ends. DNA for the CDR3: TGTGCCAGCAGCTTGGATCGCGGGCCCGGGGAGCTGTTTTTT. It yields the protein CASSLDRGPGELFF.

The CDR3 DNA sequence: TGTGCCAGCAGCAAACTACTAGCGGGGGGTACTAGCACAGATACGCAGTATTTT. Translation gives CASSKLLAGGTSTDTQYF. V gene TRBV2 combines with J gene TRBJ2-3, with 12 bases lining up with TRBD2. Trimming at V came to 6 bases and at J to 0 bases, leaving 10 bases not matched to a gene. From germline, CDR1 is SNHLY and CDR2 FYNNEI. The CDR3 consists of 18 residues.

The chain links TRBV24-1 to TRBJ2-5; 10 nucleotides align to TRBD1. V gave up 7 bases and J gave up 5 bases; unmatched junction bases: 6. The CDR3 length is 14 residues. Germline V gene sequence: CDR1 KGHDR, CDR2 SFDVKD. The CDR3 DNA reads TGTGCCACCAGCCAGACAGGGGGCATGGAGACCCAGTACTTC. It encodes CATSQTGGMETQYF.